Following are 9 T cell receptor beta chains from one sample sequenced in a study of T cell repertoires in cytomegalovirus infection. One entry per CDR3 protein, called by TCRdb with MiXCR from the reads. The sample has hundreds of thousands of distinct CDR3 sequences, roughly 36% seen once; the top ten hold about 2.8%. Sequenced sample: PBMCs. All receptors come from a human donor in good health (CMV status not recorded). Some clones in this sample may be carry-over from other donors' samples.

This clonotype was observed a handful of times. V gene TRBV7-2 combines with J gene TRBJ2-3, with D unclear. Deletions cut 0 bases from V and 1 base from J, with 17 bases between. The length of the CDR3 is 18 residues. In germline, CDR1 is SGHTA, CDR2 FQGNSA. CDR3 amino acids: CASSLARHSAPRTDTQYF. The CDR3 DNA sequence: TGTGCCAGCAGCTTAGCGCGGCACAGCGCCCCTCGCACAGATACGCAGTATTTT.

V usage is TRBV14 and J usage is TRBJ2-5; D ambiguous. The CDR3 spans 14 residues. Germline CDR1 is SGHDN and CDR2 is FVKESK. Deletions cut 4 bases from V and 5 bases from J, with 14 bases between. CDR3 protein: CASSRGLVGETQYF. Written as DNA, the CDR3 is TGTGCCAGCAGCCGCGGCCTTGTGGGGGAGACCCAGTACTTC.

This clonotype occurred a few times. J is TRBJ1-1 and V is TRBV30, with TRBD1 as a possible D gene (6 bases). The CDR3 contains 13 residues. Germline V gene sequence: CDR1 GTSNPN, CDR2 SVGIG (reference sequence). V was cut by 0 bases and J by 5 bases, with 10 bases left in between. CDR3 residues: CAWSVQGPTEAFF. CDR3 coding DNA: TGTGCCTGGAGTGTACAGGGACCGACTGAAGCTTTCTTT.

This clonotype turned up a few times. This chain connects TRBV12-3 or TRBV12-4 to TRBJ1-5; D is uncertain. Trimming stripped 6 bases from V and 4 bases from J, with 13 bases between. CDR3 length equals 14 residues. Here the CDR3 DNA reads TGTGCCAGCAGCCCGGCCGGGCCGAATCAGCCCCAGCATTTT. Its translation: CASSPAGPNQPQHF.

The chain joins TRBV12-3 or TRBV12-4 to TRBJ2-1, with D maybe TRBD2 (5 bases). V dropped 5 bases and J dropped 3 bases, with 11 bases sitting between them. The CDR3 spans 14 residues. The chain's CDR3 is CASSTDSLYNEQFF. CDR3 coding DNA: TGTGCCAGCAGTACGGACTCCCTCTACAATGAGCAGTTCTTC.

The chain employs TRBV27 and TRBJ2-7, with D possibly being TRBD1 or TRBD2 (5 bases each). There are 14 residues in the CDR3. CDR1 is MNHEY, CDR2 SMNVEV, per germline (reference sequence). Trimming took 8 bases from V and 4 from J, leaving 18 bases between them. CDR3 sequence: CASGLRGDFYEQYF. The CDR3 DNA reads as TGTGCCAGCGGGTTACGAGGGGATTTTTACGAGCAGTACTTC.

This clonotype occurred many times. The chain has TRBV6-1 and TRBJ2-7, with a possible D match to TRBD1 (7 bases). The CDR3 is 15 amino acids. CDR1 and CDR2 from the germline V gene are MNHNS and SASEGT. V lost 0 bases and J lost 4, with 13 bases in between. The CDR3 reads CASSEAKQGGYEQYF. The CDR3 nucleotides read TGTGCCAGCAGTGAAGCCAAGCAGGGGGGATACGAGCAGTACTTC.

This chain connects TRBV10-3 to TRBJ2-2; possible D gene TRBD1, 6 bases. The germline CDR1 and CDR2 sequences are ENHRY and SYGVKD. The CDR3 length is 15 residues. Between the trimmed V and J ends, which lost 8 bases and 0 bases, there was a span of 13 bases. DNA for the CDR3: TGTGCCATCGGTAGGACAGACGCGAACACCGGGGAGCTGTTTTTT. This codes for CAIGRTDANTGELFF.

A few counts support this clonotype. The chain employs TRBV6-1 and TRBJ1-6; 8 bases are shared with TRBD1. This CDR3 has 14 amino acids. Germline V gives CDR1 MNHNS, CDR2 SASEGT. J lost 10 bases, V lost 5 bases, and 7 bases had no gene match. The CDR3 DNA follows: TGTGCCAGCAGTCGGACAGGGCAAGGGTCACCCCTCCACTTT. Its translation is CASSRTGQGSPLHF.